This T cell receptor (beta chain) was recorded in a study of CD8 T cells in Susac syndrome. TCR beta sequences were obtained from blood CD8+ and CD4+ T cells. The TEMRA cells underwent FACS enrichment, while the CD8+ and CD4+ T cells underwent negative isolation. When the RNA was reverse transcribed, random hexamers were used with an input of about 0.45 to 1 ug. TCRdb passed the immunoSEQ multiplex PCR reads through MiXCR, listing each CDR3 protein once. Of about 160,000 distinct CDR3 sequences in the sample, over 85% are singletons; the top ten hold around 0.13%. The germline CDR1 and CDR2 sequences are SQVTM and ANQGSEA. This CDR3 has 15 amino acids. V lost 3 bases, J lost 2 bases, and 7 bases stayed unmatched.

The sequenced sample was CD4+ T cells from PBMCs. The sequence came from a human donor in good health. The chain couples TRBV29-1 to TRBJ2-3; the match to TRBD1 covers 8 bases. In nucleotides, the CDR3 is TGCAGCGTTGATAAGAGACAGGGGACCACAGATACGCAGTATTTT. It encodes CSVDKRQGTTDTQYF.